A selection of T cell receptor beta chains follows, all from one sample in a study of patients and donors after allogeneic stem cell transplantation. TCRdb reprocessed the RT-PCR reads via MiXCR and lists one record per CDR3 protein. The sample lists 390,000 or so distinct CDR3 sequences, 16% occurring once. Sequencing was done on a sample of blood, either unsorted or a sorted T cell fraction (not recorded which). The receptors were sampled from a human donor who was either an allogeneic HSCT recipient or a stem cell or donor lymphocyte infusion donor (not recorded which). It is not recorded whose cells these are; they may come from a transplant donor. CDR3s include the opening cysteine and the closing phenylalanine or tryptophan. D genes are given only for firm matches. Only part of the rows carry a size: once, few, many, or a class if the clone is expanded.

cdr3_aa,clone_size,d_call,j_call,v_call
CSARLAAGNTIYF,few,-,TRBJ1-3,TRBV20-1
CASSYSWGAEAFF,-,-,TRBJ1-1,TRBV6-5
CASSYRAGGVFEQYF,few,TRBD2,TRBJ2-7,TRBV6-5
CASSPRDNPYNEQFF,-,-,TRBJ2-1,TRBV7-6
CASSLGATSYEQYF,few,-,TRBJ2-7,TRBV5-1
CAWRTGNGNTIYF,few,TRBD1,TRBJ1-3,TRBV30
CASSLRGEGEQYF,many,-,TRBJ2-7,TRBV12-3/TRBV12-4
CASSVNRVGISTEAFF,-,-,TRBJ1-1,TRBV9
CASSLGLAGASEQFF,-,TRBD2,TRBJ2-1,TRBV5-1
CASSGRAVYGYTF,-,-,TRBJ1-2,TRBV12-3/TRBV12-4
CASSRTDYEQYF,few,-,TRBJ2-7,TRBV12-3/TRBV12-4
CASSDYRYSGNTIYF,many,-,TRBJ1-3,TRBV25-1
CASDNGSGAYNSPLHF,once,-,TRBJ1-6,TRBV7-2
CASSLGPRDEQFF,many,-,TRBJ2-1,TRBV12-3/TRBV12-4
CASSQHRETSTDTQYF,-,-,TRBJ2-3,TRBV4-2
CASSPVTGYQPQHF,few,-,TRBJ1-5,TRBV12-3/TRBV12-4
CASRISGGNTGELFF,many,-,TRBJ2-2,TRBV7-3
CASSQVGREGEQYF,-,TRBD2,TRBJ2-7,TRBV4-1
CASSFQPGQRNQPQHF,-,TRBD1,TRBJ1-5,TRBV6-2/TRBV6-3
CASSLALGVREAFF,-,-,TRBJ1-1,TRBV28
CASSSSGNLGEQYF,once,TRBD2,TRBJ2-7,TRBV5-1
CASSYGSGLMNTEAFF,-,-,TRBJ1-1,TRBV6-5
CSAPTARTLTDTQYF,-,-,TRBJ2-3,TRBV20-1
CANRQGADYGYTF,-,TRBD1,TRBJ1-2,TRBV28
CSATSPREIHEQYF,-,-,TRBJ2-7,TRBV20-1
CASSQDVKGSTDTQYF,many,-,TRBJ2-3,TRBV4-3
CASCVEGAGEKLFF,few,TRBD1,TRBJ1-4,TRBV5-1
CASSLGGGRGTEAFF,few,-,TRBJ1-1,TRBV7-8
CASRSIEVSGTGDPYEQYF,-,TRBD1,TRBJ2-7,TRBV5-6
CASSYSGSYREQYF,few,-,TRBJ2-7,TRBV6-5
CASSKRNEQFF,many,-,TRBJ2-1,TRBV28
CASSVPGVYQETQYF,-,-,TRBJ2-5,TRBV7-9
CASSLGRKDTQYF,few,-,TRBJ2-3,TRBV27
CASSSLRAITGELFF,few,-,TRBJ2-2,TRBV12-3/TRBV12-4
CASTEGSREFF,many,-,TRBJ2-1,TRBV12-3/TRBV12-4
CASTLAGGITRSGANVLTF,-,TRBD2,TRBJ2-6,TRBV6-1
CASARGTGYEQYF,-,TRBD1,TRBJ2-7,TRBV12-3/TRBV12-4